These 21 T cell receptor beta chains originate from one sample sequenced in a study of cytomegalovirus exposure and HLA in healthy donors. Profiling relied on immunoSEQ multiplex PCR, and the TCRdb table lists in-frame clones only, not all of them. The sample has 130,000 to 150,000 clones, 85% to 90% seen once. Material for sequencing was PBMCs. The receptor source for this set is a woman aged 25-40 years in good health and CMV-seropositive.

J is TRBJ2-6 and V is TRBV28; TRBD2 is a possible D gene (5 bases). The germline V gene has CDR1 MDHEN and CDR2 SYDVKM. V lost 6 bases, J lost 4 bases, and 13 bases lay in between. The CDR3 loop spans 15 amino acids. The CDR3 spells CASSLHEGGANVLTF. As DNA, the CDR3 is TGTGCCAGCAGCCTGCACGAGGGAGGGGCCAACGTCCTGACTTTC.

The gene calls are TRBV7-9 and TRBJ2-3; TRBD2 might be the D (6 bases). The CDR3 contains 14 residues. Trimming removed 6 bases at V and 0 bases at J, with 10 bases between. CDR1 is SEHNR, CDR2 FQNEAQ, per germline (reference sequence). The CDR3 nucleotides are TGTGCCAGCAGTATAGGGACTAGCACAGATACGCAGTATTTT. As protein: CASSIGTSTDTQYF.

V and J are TRBV5-1 and TRBJ1-4; TRBD1 might be the D (5 bases). The V and J ends lost 4 bases and 0 bases respectively, with 16 bases between them. The CDR3 contains 17 residues. Germline CDR1 is SGHRS and CDR2 is YFSETQ. The CDR3: CASSPEAGPATNEKLFF. The CDR3 nucleotides are TGCGCCAGCAGCCCCGAGGCAGGGCCTGCAACTAATGAAAAACTGTTTTTT.

In regard to this clone: Sequence at one end of the junction differs from germline and may be a read error. The J gene is TRBJ2-7, the V gene TRBV7-3; tentative D call: TRBD2 (5 bases). Germline values: CDR1 SGHTA, CDR2 FQGTGA. The CDR3 spans 13 residues. The CDR3 region has the DNA TGTGCCAGCAGGTTAAGGGCTGGGAGCGAGCAGTACTTC. Protein product: CASRLRAGSEQYF.

This sequence joins TRBV11-2 and TRBJ2-6; 7 positions match TRBD2. The germline V gene encodes CDR1 SGHAT and CDR2 FQNNGV. The V and J ends lost 5 bases and 1 base, in that order; junction bases with no gene match: 14. The CDR3 spans 19 residues. The CDR3 loop is CASSHGGGLKPSGANVLTF. In DNA form, the CDR3 reads TGTGCCAGCAGCCATGGGGGGGGACTCAAACCTTCTGGGGCCAACGTCCTGACTTTC.

The chain couples TRBV28 to TRBJ2-7, with D unresolved. The CDR3 consists of 13 residues. Trimming removed 2 bases at V and 2 bases at J, with 7 bases between. CDR1 is MDHEN and CDR2 is SYDVKM in the germline V gene. CDR3 coding DNA: TGTGCCAGCAGTTTACAGGCTACCTACGAGCAGTACTTC. Its protein product is CASSLQATYEQYF.

The chain is built from TRBV7-9 and TRBJ2-3; D is possibly TRBD2 (6 bases). The CDR3 is 14 residues long. Per the germline V gene, CDR1 is SEHNR and CDR2 is FQNEAQ (reference sequence). Trimming shortened V by 3 bases and J by 0 bases, and 7 bases separated the two germline ends. Here the CDR3 reads CASSLRGSTDTQYF. CDR3 coding DNA: TGTGCCAGCAGCTTGCGGGGAAGCACAGATACGCAGTATTTT.

This clone was found many times. The rearrangement uses TRBV5-1 and TRBJ1-1; 8 bases fit TRBD1. There are 18 residues in the CDR3. Germline CDR1 and CDR2: SGHRS and YFSETQ. V shed 2 bases, J shed 1 base, and the junction held 13 bases outside the gene matches. Here the CDR3 reads CASSFGAYSGTGNTEAFF. CDR3 nucleotides: TGCGCCAGCAGCTTCGGGGCTTACTCCGGGACAGGGAACACTGAAGCTTTCTTT. Drawing the rest from reference TRBV5-1 and TRBJ1-1, the complete variable domain is KAGVTQTPRYLIKTRGQQVTLSCSPISGHRSVSWYQQTPGQGLQFLFEYFSETQRNKGNFPGRFSGRQFSNSRSEMNVSTLELGDSALYLCASSFGAYSGTGNTEAFFGQGTRLTVV.

The chain recombines TRBV29-1 with TRBJ2-5; 9 positions agree with TRBD1. Losses at the gene ends were 6 bases for V and 5 bases for J; bases not matched to a gene: 10. Germline V CDR1 and CDR2: SQVTM, ANQGSEA. The CDR3 sequence is 14 residues long. In DNA form, the CDR3 reads TGCAGCGTGTGGGGACAGGGTGGCGGGGAGACCCAGTACTTC. It translates to CSVWGQGGGETQYF. Variable domain in full (rest from reference TRBV29-1 and TRBJ2-5): SAVISQKPSRDICQRGTSLTIQCQVDSQVTMMFWYRQQPGQSLTLIATANQGSEATYESGFVIDKFPISRPNLTFSTLTVSNMSPEDSSIYLCSVWGQGGGETQYFGPGTRLLVL.

This chain links TRBV6-5 with TRBJ2-5; D unclear. The CDR3 loop spans 15 amino acids. Between the trimmed V and J ends, which lost 0 bases and 1 base, there was a span of 9 bases. Germline CDR1 and CDR2: MNHEY and SVGAGI. The CDR3 DNA follows: TGTGCCAGCAGTTACTCGATGAATAGCCAAGAGACCCAGTACTTC. This codes for CASSYSMNSQETQYF.

The chain has TRBV5-4 and TRBJ1-5; D gene ambiguous. V lost 1 base, J lost 4 bases, and 9 bases lay in between. The CDR3 sequence is 14 residues long. Germline loops: CDR1 SGHNT, CDR2 YYREEE (reference sequence). CDR3 residues: CASSLWGANQPQHF. The CDR3 nucleotides are TGTGCCAGCAGCTTGTGGGGAGCTAATCAGCCCCAGCATTTT.

The CDR3 coding sequence is TGCAGTGCCCTTCCCTACAATGAGCAGTTCTTC. It yields the protein CSALPYNEQFF. V is TRBV20-1 and J is TRBJ2-1; D gene uncertain. Germline V gene lookup returns CDR1 DFQATT and CDR2 SNEGSKA (reference sequence). CDR3 length: 11 residues. V lost 6 bases, J lost 2 bases, and 5 bases lay in between.

The rearrangement links TRBV4-1 to TRBJ1-6; TRBD1 aligns across 9 bases. The V segment lost 2 bases and the J segment 3 bases; nucleotides outside the gene matches: 8. Germline V gene data show CDR1 as MGHRA and CDR2 as YSYEKL. The CDR3 runs 18 residues. The CDR3 DNA reads TGCGCCAGCAGCCAATACGTACAGGGGGCCTTCTATAATTCACCCCTCCACTTT. Protein: CASSQYVQGAFYNSPLHF.

This rearrangement joins TRBV28 to TRBJ2-7; D possibly corresponds to TRBD1 (6 bases). Trimming removed 5 bases from V and 3 bases from J, with 17 bases in between. CDR3 length: 15 residues. CDR1 is MDHEN and CDR2 is SYDVKM in the germline V gene. CDR3 nucleotides: TGTGCCAGCAGTACCAATCACAGGGCCCGCTACGAGCAGTACTTC. Translating gives CASSTNHRARYEQYF.

This chain connects TRBV6-1 to TRBJ1-2; 8 nucleotides match TRBD1. The germline CDR1 and CDR2 sequences are MNHNS and SASEGT. V was pared by 3 bases and J by 6 bases, with 3 bases of the junction left unmatched. The CDR3 sequence is 13 residues long. CDR3 sequence: CASSDRGRNGYTF. In DNA, the CDR3 is TGTGCCAGCAGTGACAGGGGGCGGAATGGCTACACCTTC.

V and J are TRBV2 and TRBJ2-7, with D tentatively TRBD1 (5 bases). The V end lost 5 bases, the J end lost 6 bases, and 11 bases lay between the germline ends. The CDR3 runs to 12 residues. From germline, CDR1 is SNHLY and CDR2 FYNNEI. The CDR3 DNA sequence: TGTGCCAGCAGTCCCAGGGTTCCCGAGCAGTACTTC. Translating gives CASSPRVPEQYF.

The gene calls are TRBV5-1 and TRBJ2-5; 11 nucleotides align to TRBD1. CDR1 and CDR2 from the germline V gene are SGHRS and YFSETQ. The length of the CDR3 is 16 residues. Trimming cost V 3 bases and J 5 bases; bases outside gene matches: 9. The CDR3 reads CASSSGDRGVLETQYF. As DNA, the CDR3 is TGCGCCAGCAGCTCGGGGGACAGGGGGGTTTTGGAGACCCAGTACTTC.

This sequence joins TRBV5-1 and TRBJ2-6, with 7 bases identical to TRBD1. Germline V gene sequence: CDR1 SGHRS, CDR2 YFSETQ. After removal of 4 bases from V and 0 bases from J, the junction contained 4 bases not matched to a gene. The CDR3 consists of 16 residues. The CDR3 region is CASSGGQNSGANVLTF. As DNA, the CDR3 is TGCGCCAGCAGCGGGGGACAGAACTCTGGGGCCAACGTCCTGACTTTC.

V usage is TRBV13 and J usage is TRBJ2-3; maybe TRBD2 (6 bases). Deletions cut 4 bases from V and 6 bases from J, with 23 bases between. CDR3 length equals 17 residues. From germline, CDR1 is PRHDT and CDR2 FYEKMQ (reference sequence). The CDR3: CASSSARAGRRSDTQYF. CDR3 DNA sequence: TGTGCCAGCAGCTCCGCCCGGGCGGGGCGTCGGTCGGATACGCAGTATTTT.

J is TRBJ2-3 and V is TRBV5-1; the D gene is possibly TRBD2 (6 bases). CDR1 and CDR2 (germline): SGHRS, YFSETQ. Trimming pared 3 bases from V and 2 bases from J, leaving 13 bases between. This CDR3 is built from 15 residues. DNA for the CDR3: TGCGCCAGCAGCTCAAGCGGGCCATTCACAGATACGCAGTATTTT. As protein: CASSSSGPFTDTQYF.

In this sample, this clone turned up a few times. Other DNA sequences of this sample code for an identical CDR3. The chain links TRBV7-9 to TRBJ2-7; TRBD2 is a possible D gene (5 bases). Per the germline V gene, CDR1 is SEHNR and CDR2 is FQNEAQ (reference sequence). The CDR3 has 14 residues. V gave up 5 bases and J gave up 1 base, with 12 bases separating them. This CDR3 reads CASSPDSLSYEQYF. The CDR3 DNA follows: TGTGCCAGCAGCCCGGACTCCCTATCCTACGAGCAGTACTTC.